This TCR beta chain appears in the sequencing data of a study of blood T cell repertoires in COVID-19. Germline CDR1 reads MGHDK; CDR2 reads SYGVNS. The CDR3 consists of 13 residues. V lost 6 bases and J lost 1, with 8 bases in between. The authors' processing: The assay estimated nucleated cells by amplifying reference gene primers. Profiled with immunoSEQ multiplex PCR; TCRdb holds only in-frame clones, not every one. V and J calls and clone size are those listed in that table; D and trimming were worked out from the DNA. This sample has about half a million clones, with 89% found just once. This clone was found once.

What was sequenced was peripheral blood. The source is a man between 18 and 29 years old with COVID-19, enrolled during active disease. The J gene is TRBJ2-3, the V gene TRBV25-1; D remains unclear. CDR3 in amino acids: CASRVEGTDTQYF. Here the CDR3 DNA reads TGTGCCAGCAGAGTCGAGGGCACAGATACGCAGTATTTT.